Given below is one T cell receptor (beta chain) in context. No antigen is known for it. The sample holds no much larger clone one base away, and base qualities are not on file. The immunoSEQ Assay, a bias-controlled multiplex PCR, was used to amplify TCRbeta CDR3 regions from genomic DNA. The study's own analysis went as follows. Nucleated cell counts per sample were estimated from amplification of reference gene primers within the assay. To quantify the absolute abundance of each unique TCRbeta CDR3 rearrangement, sequence reads were collapsed and filtered. For each sample, productive Simpson clonality was calculated as the square root of Simpson's diversity index across productive rearrangements. TCRdb's version of the immuneACCESS table is confined to in-frame rearrangements and falls short of the full clone set. An unresolved V gene accounts for under half of the shortfall where checked; the remainder is of unknown origin. Clonal size and the V and J genes are those of that table, whereas D and trimming came from the DNA. The sample yields approximately 120,000 clones; 84% were counted once. Around 8% of the sample belongs to the ten largest clones.

V sheds 5 bases and J sheds 15 bases, leaving 23 bases between their ends. The germline V gene (reference sequence) sets CDR1 to SEHNR and CDR2 to FQNEAQ. The CDR3 has 15 amino acids, counting the end cysteine and phenylalanine. The read is trimmed to its CDR3 DNA, 45 bases read in frame from base 1. This sample stems from a study of blood T cell repertoires in COVID-19 (dated by TCRdb to the early 2020s). With respect to the entire study: The collaborator samples originated in the United States, Italy and Spain and spanned the acute and convalescent phases of COVID-19. A de-identified subject ID, COVID-19 status, age in years and sex were almost always included in the sample metadata. The dataset comprised deeply sampled blood TCRbeta repertoires from subjects exposed to, actively infected with, or recovered from COVID-19. The repertoires were released in a freely available public database meant as a resource for research on the immune response to SARS-CoV-2. Where HLA class I and class II types were available, the types were taken from metadata supplied by the sample provider, not from assay-based typing. The samples were drawn from two sources: the first 160 participants of the ongoing ImmuneRACE study, and 1,000 to 1,500 subjects contributed by 6 global collaborators. The material from the prospective study consisted of cDNA or gDNA derived from T cells, B-cell-depleted T cells, or PBMCs. The full study reports these points: Clinical and demographic metadata were provided uncurated, with the amount varying by source and participant.

The collaborating institutions used their own protocols to collect whole blood in K2EDTA tubes. For TCRbeta analysis, collaborators shipped samples in one of three forms: frozen whole blood, isolated PBMCs, or DNA extracted from either of those sample types. This clonotype was obtained from a woman of 80 years or more with active or convalescent COVID-19. The rearrangement joined TRBV7-9 to TRBJ1-6; no D gene is confidently identified. The sequenced sample consisted of peripheral blood. The CDR3 amino acid sequence is: CASSIGGQAPRVLHF. The DNA reads TGTGCCAGCAGCATTGGAGGGCAGGCCCCGAGGGTCCTCCACTTT.